What follows is one T cell receptor beta chain and its context. Generated by immunoSEQ multiplex PCR, the TCRdb table keeps only in-frame clones and is missing some. Among about 74,000 clones listed, 80% to 90% were seen once. Trimming stripped 7 bases from V and 8 bases from J, with 17 bases between. CDR3 length: 13 amino acids. Germline V gives CDR1 SNHLY, CDR2 FYNNEI. The data derive from a study of blood T cell repertoires in COVID-19. The sequencing input was peripheral blood. The TCR was taken from an elderly woman with active or convalescent COVID-19. The rearrangement joins TRBV2 to TRBJ1-1, with TRBD1 as a possible D gene (5 bases). DNA of the CDR3: TGTGCCAGCACTTTCGGGGGGACCATCGAAGCTTTCTTT. Translating it yields CASTFGGTIEAFF.